This T cell receptor beta chain comes out of a study of beta chain features in type 1 diabetes. Findings of the study overall: The study found moderately but significantly shorter TCRB CDR3s in all four CD4+ subsets of Type 1 diabetes patients.

This clone was counted between two and nine times. Its antigen is unknown. In total, each donor contributed a single heparinised blood draw that averaged around 100 mL. What was sequenced were expressed TCRB transcripts, since all of the isolated RNA had been reverse transcribed. Clones were sequenced by immunoSEQ multiplex PCR, and TCRdb holds only the in-frame ones, with some missing. The sample contains about 650,000 clones, about an eighth of which appear only once. In germline, CDR1 is SEHNR, CDR2 FQNEAQ (reference sequence). The CDR3 runs to 15 residues. Trimming removed 1 base from V and 5 bases from J, with 11 bases in between.

This chain uses TRBV7-9 with TRBJ1-4, with D unresolved. Sequences were obtained from naive CD4+ T cells from blood. The TCR comes from a young man with type 1 diabetes. CDR3: CASSLGVSENEKLFF. The CDR3 region has the DNA TGTGCCAGCAGCTTAGGGGTCAGCGAGAATGAAAAACTGTTTTTT.